The following is a T cell receptor (beta chain) sequence with its context. The data were taken from a study of cytomegalovirus exposure and HLA in healthy donors. About the study: Of approximately 400 genotyped donors, 81% clustered with self-reported Caucasian donors.

PCR involved 60 Vbeta and 13 Jbeta primers. The data were produced by immunoSEQ multiplex PCR, yet TCRdb's version contains in-frame clones alone and is incomplete. Here the sample spans some 89,000 clones, around 81% being singletons. Trimming left V 2 bases short and J 2 bases short, with 11 bases between. From germline, CDR1 is SGHRS and CDR2 YFSETQ. The CDR3 length is 15 residues. The chain joins TRBV5-1 to TRBJ2-1; D is perhaps TRBD2 (6 bases). The receptor was isolated from a woman aged 30 to 39 in good health and CMV-seronegative. Material for sequencing was PBMCs. The DNA of the CDR3 is TGCGCCAGCAGCTTAAGTGGGGGGACCTACAATGAGCAGTTCTTC. It specifies CASSLSGGTYNEQFF. Full variable domain (missing parts from reference TRBV5-1 and TRBJ2-1): KAGVTQTPRYLIKTRGQQVTLSCSPISGHRSVSWYQQTPGQGLQFLFEYFSETQRNKGNFPGRFSGRQFSNSRSEMNVSTLELGDSALYLCASSLSGGTYNEQFFGPGTRLTVL.